These 27 T cell receptor delta chains came from one sample sequenced in a study of delta chains in infants with herpesvirus infections. PBMC RNA was reverse transcribed using gamma-chain- and delta-chain-specific primers. TCRdb re-called the RT-PCR reads via CATT. The sample consists of about 1,500 delta-chain clones, approximately 32% of them appearing once. The sequencing here drew on peripheral blood, taken at time point 1 of longitudinal follow-up. These receptors came from a human donor who was a Ugandan infant, either HIV-exposed or HIV-unexposed (not recorded which).

There are a few counts of this clone. V is TRDV1 and J is TRDJ1; 9 bases are a match to TRDD3. Germline assignment: CDR1 TSWWSYY and CDR2 QGS. This CDR3 comprises 19 residues. Germline trimming cut 7 bases from V and 0 bases from J; bases unmatched to any gene: 18. The CDR3 DNA reads as TGTGCTCTTGCCGGGAGAGGTACTGGGGGAGCCTTATACACCGATAAACTCATCTTT. This gives the protein CALAGRGTGGALYTDKLIF.

Comment on this clone: A single base separates this from a much larger clone, so it may be a read error. This sequence joins TRDV1 and TRDJ1; TRDD3 matches 11 bases. The CDR3 covers 20 residues. Trimming at V came to 3 bases and at J to 3 bases, leaving 18 bases not matched to a gene. The germline CDR1 and CDR2 sequences are TSWWSYY and QGS. CDR3 bases: TGTGCTCTTGGGGATCCGTGCTGGGGGATACAGGACTCAAGGCCCGATAAACTCATCTTT. Its protein product is CALGDPCWGIQDSRPDKLIF.

In this sample, this clone turned up once. A much larger clone is a single base away; this may be a read error. The chain carries TRDV2 and TRDJ1; TRDD3 agrees at 13 bases. V lost 0 bases and J lost 0; bases outside the gene matches: 9. The length of the CDR3 is 19 residues. CDR1 is GEAIGNYY and CDR2 is EKD in the germline V gene. CDR3 region: CACDTRYWGIRGYTDKLIF. CDR3 DNA sequence: TGTGCCTGTGACACCCGTTACTGGGGGATACGGGGGTACACCGATAAACTCATCTTT.

This clone was counted between two and nine times. The chain is built from TRDV1 and TRDJ1, with 9 nucleotides matching TRDD3. Germline V CDR1 and CDR2: TSWWSYY, QGS. Trimming removed 4 bases from V and 1 base from J; junction bases left unmatched: 25. The CDR3 consists of 22 residues. The CDR3 is CALGAPRHTTLGDAQGTDKLIF. In DNA, the CDR3 is TGTGCTCTTGGGGCCCCACGACACACGACCCTGGGGGATGCGCAAGGCACCGATAAACTCATCTTT.

In this sample, this clone turned up a few times. The chain links TRDV2 to TRDJ3; 12 bases match TRDD3. Losses at the gene ends were 2 bases for V and 0 bases for J; bases not matched to a gene: 7. The CDR3 is 20 residues long. The germline gives CDR1 GEAIGNYY, CDR2 EKD. The CDR3 bases are TGTGCCTGTGACATACTGGGGGATACAGGAAGCTCCTGGGACACCCGACAGATGTTTTTC. Residues: CACDILGDTGSSWDTRQMFF.

The J gene is TRDJ2, the V gene TRDV2; 9 bases line up with TRDD3. This CDR3 has 15 amino acids. V lost 3 bases, J lost 4 bases, and 5 bases stayed unmatched. In germline, CDR1 is GEAIGNYY, CDR2 EKD. In nucleotides, the CDR3 is TGTGCCTGTGACGTACTACTGGGGGAGACAGCACAACTCTTCTTT. Its protein product is CACDVLLGETAQLFF.

This clone was counted only a few times. The V and J genes are TRDV2 and TRDJ1, with 8 nucleotides matching TRDD3. This CDR3 contains 15 residues. Germline V gives CDR1 GEAIGNYY, CDR2 EKD. The V gene end was trimmed by 0 bases and the J gene end by 0 bases; junction bases not matched to a gene: 2. In DNA form, the CDR3 reads TGTGCCTGTGACACCCTACTGGGGGACACCGATAAACTCATCTTT. It specifies CACDTLLGDTDKLIF.

As regards this clone: A far larger clone is a single base away, which makes a read error likely. The CDR3 DNA sequence: TGTGCCTGTGACACCCTGCCCGTCGTCGGGCCGGGCCCTGGGGGCCACACCGATAAACTCATCTTT. The encoded protein is CACDTLPVVGPGPGGHTDKLIF. The rearrangement joins TRDV2 to TRDJ1; TRDD3 matches at 7 bases. The CDR3 covers 22 residues. Germline V gene sequence: CDR1 GEAIGNYY, CDR2 EKD. V was clipped by 0 bases and J by 0 bases; unmatched bases: 24.

This clone showed up just a few times. V gene TRAV29/DV5 combines with J gene TRDJ1; 10 positions match TRDD3. Germline V gives CDR1 NSMFDY, CDR2 ISSIKDK. The CDR3 consists of 18 residues. V lost 3 bases and J lost 0; bases outside the gene matches: 14. The CDR3 sequence: CAATVVGDTRPDTDKLIF. In DNA, the CDR3 is TGTGCAGCAACCGTGGTGGGGGATACTCGTCCCGACACCGATAAACTCATCTTT.

This clone is termed large. This sample also contains other DNA sequences that code for the same CDR3. The chain couples TRDV1 to TRDJ1; D may correspond to TRDD2 or TRDD3 (6 bases each). This CDR3 has 20 amino acids. CDR1 TSWWSYY and CDR2 QGS come from the germline V gene. Trimming removed 1 base from V and 5 bases from J, with 29 bases in between. The CDR3 coding sequence is TGTGCTCTTGGGGAACCGGGTCCTACGTCCTACTGGGTATCGGTGGATAAACTCATCTTT. Translated: CALGEPGPTSYWVSVDKLIF.

V usage is TRDV1 and J usage is TRDJ1; D is uncertain. V lost 5 bases and J 2 bases, leaving 12 bases between the germline ends. Per the germline V gene, CDR1 is TSWWSYY and CDR2 is QGS. This CDR3 contains 14 residues. DNA of the CDR3: TGTGCTCTTGGGAAAGGGCTACAGACCGATAAACTCATCTTT. Translated: CALGKGLQTDKLIF.

Of note for this clone: A clone one base away is much larger, so this may be a read error. CDR3 protein: CALGELDRGGYAGSDKLIF. The CDR3 DNA reads TGTGCTCTTGGGGAACTGGATCGTGGGGGATACGCCGGTAGCGATAAACTCATCTTT. V and J are TRDV1 and TRDJ1; 11 nucleotides match TRDD3. The CDR3 covers 19 residues. Germline trimming cut 0 bases from V and 4 bases from J; bases unmatched to any gene: 13. Germline loops: CDR1 TSWWSYY, CDR2 QGS.

A few counts support this clone. This rearrangement joins TRDV1 to TRDJ1, with TRDD3 matching 9 bases. The V segment lost 2 bases and the J segment 0 bases; nucleotides outside the gene matches: 28. This CDR3 comprises 24 residues. CDR1 and CDR2 (germline): TSWWSYY, QGS. The CDR3 nucleotides read TGTGCTCTTGGGGAAAAGATTGCGGTGCTGGGGGATGCCCAGGACGATAGATACACCGATAAACTCATCTTT. It specifies CALGEKIAVLGDAQDDRYTDKLIF.

The chain joins TRDV3 to TRDJ1, with D tentatively TRDD3 (6 bases). CDR3 length equals 14 residues. The V and J ends lost 1 base and 4 bases respectively, with 16 bases between them. Germline CDR1 and CDR2: TVYSNPD and GDNSRS (reference sequence). In DNA, the CDR3 is TGTGCCTTTATTCTCGAGGGGGACAACGATAAACTCATCTTT. Its translation is CAFILEGDNDKLIF.

Comment on this clone: Given a far larger clone just one base away, this is likely a sequencing read error. The same CDR3 can be traced to other DNA sequences in this sample. The J gene corresponds to TRDJ1; a V gene call is absent; the table's D call of TRDD3 was not tested on the DNA. The CDR3 covers 26 residues. CDR3 coding DNA: TGCGCTACAGGCTGGGTTCCATCTCACACGCGCATCTTACCGGGGATACGGAGAAGTCGTACCGATAAACTCATCTTT. Translating it yields CATGWVPSHTRILPGIRRSRTDKLIF.

On this clone itself: A much larger clonotype is one base distant, so this may be a read error. The chain couples TRDV1 to TRDJ1, with a tentative D call TRDD3 (6 bases). The CDR3 consists of 17 residues. CDR1 and CDR2 from the germline V gene are TSWWSYY and QGS. V shed 4 bases and J shed 0 bases, with 18 bases lying between them. CDR3 DNA: TGTGCTCTTGGGGGACCCTTACTGGGACCTAACACCGATAAACTCATCTTT. Its protein product is CALGGPLLGPNTDKLIF.

Of note for this clone: A far more abundant clone sits one base away, making this likely a read error. The identical CDR3 is also encoded by other nucleotide sequences in the sample. This chain uses TRDV2 with TRDJ2, with D perhaps matching TRDD3 (5 bases). The CDR3 consists of 14 residues. Germline V gene sequence: CDR1 GEAIGNYY, CDR2 EKD. Deletions cut 0 bases from V and 5 bases from J, with 9 bases between. DNA of the CDR3: TGTGCCTGTGACACCCTGGGAGCAACAGCACAACTCTTCTTT. Translating it yields CACDTLGATAQLFF.

This clone was counted a few times. A much larger clone lies a single base off, so this may be a read error. This sample also contains other DNA sequences that code for the same CDR3. V gene TRDV2 combines with J gene TRDJ2, with 11 nucleotides matching TRDD3. Trimming at V came to 0 bases and at J to 2 bases, leaving 1 base not matched to a gene. This CDR3 region has 16 residues. Germline assignment: CDR1 GEAIGNYY and CDR2 EKD. The CDR3 sequence is CACDTVGDTLTAQLFF. In nucleotides, the CDR3 is TGTGCCTGTGACACCGTGGGGGATACGTTGACAGCACAACTCTTCTTT.

As concerns this clone: A read error likely explains this, since a far larger clone differs by one base. In the same sample, other DNA sequences code for this CDR3. CDR3 sequence reads: CALGTDSGGIDKLIF. In nucleotides, the CDR3 is TGTGCTCTTGGGACCGATTCAGGGGGGATCGATAAACTCATCTTT. The chain couples TRDV1 to TRDJ1; 7 bases are shared with TRDD3. V shed 5 bases and J 4 bases; nucleotides not matched to a gene: 10. In germline, CDR1 is TSWWSYY, CDR2 QGS. The CDR3 is 15 residues long.

The chain is built from TRDV2 and TRDJ1; 10 positions agree with TRDD3. Germline CDR1 reads GEAIGNYY; CDR2 reads EKD. CDR3 length: 19 amino acids. Trimming at V came to 3 bases and at J to 4 bases, leaving 19 bases not matched to a gene. The CDR3 loop reads CACDPLATGGLGPGDKLIF. For the CDR3, the DNA is TGTGCCTGTGACCCCCTAGCTACTGGGGGATTAGGTCCCGGCGATAAACTCATCTTT.

This clone was seen a few times. The gene calls are TRDV2 and TRDJ1, with TRDD3 matching over 9 bases. V dropped 8 bases and J dropped 0; count of bases not matched to a gene: 15. CDR3 length: 17 amino acids. Germline V CDR1 and CDR2: GEAIGNYY, EKD. Here the CDR3 reads CAFNSLGDPKYTDKLIF. CDR3 bases: TGTGCCTTCAACTCCCTGGGGGATCCAAAATACACCGATAAACTCATCTTT.

By sample fraction, this clone is large. This same CDR3 is encoded by further DNA sequences in the sample. The gene calls are TRDV2 and TRDJ1, with 13 bases matching TRDD3. The CDR3 runs 17 residues. The V and J ends lost 2 bases and 0 bases, in that order; junction bases with no gene match: 5. Germline V gene data show CDR1 as GEAIGNYY and CDR2 as EKD. The CDR3 coding sequence is TGTGCCTGTGACATACTGGGGGATACGGTGAACACCGATAAACTCATCTTT. Amino acids: CACDILGDTVNTDKLIF.

This clone came up a few times. One base away lies a much larger clone, so this may be a sequencing read error. This chain connects TRDV1 to TRDJ1; TRDD2 might be the D (9 bases). V was cut by 7 bases and J by 0 bases, with 33 bases left in between. Germline-derived CDR1 and CDR2 are TSWWSYY and QGS. The CDR3 is 21 amino acids. The CDR3 loop is CALVEAWPSYEMGDYTDKLIF. As DNA, the CDR3 is TGTGCTCTTGTGGAGGCTTGGCCTTCCTACGAAATGGGGGATTACACCGATAAACTCATCTTT.

On this clone itself: It may be a read error: a sequence one base away is much more abundant. The chain carries TRDV2 and TRDJ1; 7 nucleotides line up with TRDD3. Germline CDR1 and CDR2: GEAIGNYY and EKD. CDR3 length equals 13 residues. In DNA form, the CDR3 reads TGTGCCTGTGGTACTGGGGCTACCGATAAACGCATCTTT. It codes for CACGTGATDKRIF.

This clone has more than one count but fewer than ten. The rearrangement joins TRDV1 to TRDJ1, with TRDD3 matching over 11 bases. The CDR3 extends over 18 amino acids. Unmatched junction bases numbered 10, after V lost 1 base and J lost 3 bases. Germline lookup yields CDR1 TSWWSYY and CDR2 QGS. CDR3 protein: CALGEHLSDGGYADKLIF. The CDR3 coding sequence is TGTGCTCTTGGGGAACACCTTTCCGATGGGGGATACGCCGATAAACTCATCTTT.

The gene calls are TRDV2 and TRDJ3, with 9 positions matching TRDD3. Germline trimming cut 0 bases from V and 0 bases from J; bases unmatched to any gene: 2. This CDR3 is built from 18 residues. Germline V gives CDR1 GEAIGNYY, CDR2 EKD. CDR3 protein: CACDTVGGYSWDTRQMFF. The CDR3 bases are TGTGCCTGTGACACCGTTGGGGGATACTCCTGGGACACCCGACAGATGTTTTTC.

In its sample, this clone ranks as medium-sized. This chain connects TRDV2 to TRDJ2, with D possibly being TRDD3 (5 bases). The CDR3 runs 16 residues. Trimming left V 2 bases short and J 0 bases short, with 12 bases between. The germline gives CDR1 GEAIGNYY, CDR2 EKD. Written as DNA, the CDR3 is TGTGCCTGTGACAACGTCGGGGGGGCTTTGACAGCACAACTCTTCTTT. Amino acids: CACDNVGGALTAQLFF.